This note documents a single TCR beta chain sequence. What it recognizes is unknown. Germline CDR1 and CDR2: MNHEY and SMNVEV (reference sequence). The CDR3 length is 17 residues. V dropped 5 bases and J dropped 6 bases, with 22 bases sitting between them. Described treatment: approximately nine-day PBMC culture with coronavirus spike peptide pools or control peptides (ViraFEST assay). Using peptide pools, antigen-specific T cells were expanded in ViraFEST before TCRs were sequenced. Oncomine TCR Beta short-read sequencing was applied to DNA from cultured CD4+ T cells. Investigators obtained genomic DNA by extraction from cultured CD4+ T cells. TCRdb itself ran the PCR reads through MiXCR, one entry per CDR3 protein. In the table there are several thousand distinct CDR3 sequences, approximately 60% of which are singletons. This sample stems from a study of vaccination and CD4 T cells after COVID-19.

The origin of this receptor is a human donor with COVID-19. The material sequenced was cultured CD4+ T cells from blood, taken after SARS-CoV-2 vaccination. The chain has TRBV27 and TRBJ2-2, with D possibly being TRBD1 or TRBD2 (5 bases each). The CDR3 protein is CASSTRGLVGVPGELFF. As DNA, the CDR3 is TGTGCCAGCAGTACTAGGGGCCTAGTAGGGGTACCCGGGGAGCTGTTTTTT.